These 21 T cell receptor beta chains came from one sample sequenced in a study of graft-versus-host responses after intestinal transplantation. Clones were sequenced by immunoSEQ multiplex PCR, and TCRdb holds only the in-frame ones, with some missing. The table lists tens of thousands of clones, roughly 95% of them singletons. Antigens of these TCRs are unknown. Sequencing was performed on unstimulated CD8+ T cells sorted from spleen or lymph node cells, taken before transplant. These receptors were taken from a human donor who was the organ donor for an intestinal transplant.

This chain joins TRBV2 and TRBJ2-5, with D possibly being TRBD1 or TRBD2 (6 bases each). The V gene's germline CDR1 is SNHLY and CDR2 FYNNEI. The CDR3 extends over 15 amino acids. The germline V and J ends were trimmed by 5 bases and 3 bases, with 16 bases remaining between them. CDR3 region: CASSWLGGGKETQYF. The CDR3 coding sequence is TGTGCCAGCAGTTGGCTGGGGGGCGGAAAAGAGACCCAGTACTTC.

The rearrangement uses TRBV7-9 and TRBJ1-2; D is uncertain. V gave up 4 bases and J gave up 0 bases, with 12 bases separating them. The CDR3 consists of 15 residues. Germline loops: CDR1 SEHNR, CDR2 FQNEAQ (reference sequence). This CDR3 is CASSWRSFPNYGYTF. The CDR3 DNA is TGTGCCAGCAGCTGGAGGTCCTTTCCTAACTATGGCTACACCTTC.

The chain recombines TRBV19 with TRBJ1-5; no definite D call. Germline values: CDR1 LNHDA, CDR2 SQIVND (reference sequence). Deletions cut 3 bases from V and 6 bases from J, with 18 bases between. CDR3 length: 16 residues. CDR3 bases: TGTGCCAGTAGTATTTTAAGGATTCTACGAGGTCAGCCCCAGCATTTT. This codes for CASSILRILRGQPQHF.

The chain joins TRBV11-3 to TRBJ1-1; no definite D call. Trimming shortened V by 5 bases and J by 1 base, and 11 bases separated the two germline ends. The CDR3 is made up of 14 amino acids. CDR1 and CDR2 from the germline V gene are SGHNT and YENEEA. CDR3 amino acids: CASSERAGNTEAFF. In DNA, the CDR3 is TGTGCCAGCAGCGAAAGGGCAGGGAACACTGAAGCTTTCTTT.

With respect to this clone: One end of the junction fails to match germline, which may point to a read error. The chain links TRBV9 to TRBJ1-1; D possibly corresponds to TRBD1 (5 bases). Germline CDR1 SGDLS, CDR2 YYNGEE. The CDR3 is 15 residues long. The CDR3 sequence: CASSVGGDRNAEAFF. For the CDR3, the DNA is TGTGCCAGCAGCGTAGGGGGGGACCGGAACGCTGAAGCTTTCTTT.

The chain's CDR3 is CASSYTGIRETQYF. The CDR3, as DNA: TGTGCCAGCAGTTACACAGGGATTCGAGAGACCCAGTACTTC. The gene calls are TRBV6-5 and TRBJ2-5, with TRBD1 as a possible D gene (6 bases). V gave up 2 bases and J gave up 4 bases, with 11 bases separating them. The CDR3 sequence is 14 residues long. In germline, CDR1 is MNHEY, CDR2 SVGAGI.

The chain employs TRBV4-2 and TRBJ2-2; D gene uncertain. The CDR3 spans 15 residues. In germline, CDR1 is LGHNA, CDR2 YNFKEQ. V lost 4 bases and J 4 bases, leaving 13 bases between the germline ends. As DNA, the CDR3 is TGTGCCAGCAGCCCACTCTCCACGGCCACCGGGGAGCTGTTTTTT. It translates to CASSPLSTATGELFF.

The chain has TRBV6-1 and TRBJ2-7; 7 bases line up with TRBD1. V gave up 4 bases and J gave up 3 bases; unmatched junction bases: 9. Germline CDR1 reads MNHNS; CDR2 reads SASEGT. The CDR3 extends over 15 amino acids. CDR3 protein: CASSVKGQMIYEQYF. For the CDR3, the DNA is TGTGCCAGCAGTGTTAAGGGACAGATGATCTACGAGCAGTACTTC.

The chain couples TRBV7-9 to TRBJ1-3, with no clear D. Per germline, CDR1 SEHNR and CDR2 FQNEAQ (reference sequence). Trimming shortened V by 4 bases and J by 0 bases, and 19 bases separated the two germline ends. There are 18 residues in the CDR3. The CDR3 here is CASSSSKILVFSGNTIYF. The CDR3 coding sequence is TGTGCCAGCAGCTCAAGCAAGATTCTGGTCTTCTCTGGAAACACCATATATTTT. The full variable domain, completed using reference TRBV7-9 and TRBJ1-3, is DTGVSQNPRHKITKRGQNVTFRCDPISEHNRLYWYRQTLGQGPEFLTYFQNEAQLEKSRLLSDRFSAERPKGSFSTLEIQRTEQGDSAMYLCASSSSKILVFSGNTIYFGEGSWLTVV.

V usage is TRBV9 and J usage is TRBJ2-7; 8 bases are a match to TRBD1. Trimming took 4 bases from V and 0 from J; bases not matched to a gene: 3. Per the germline V gene, CDR1 is SGDLS and CDR2 is YYNGEE. CDR3 length: 14 amino acids. In nucleotides, the CDR3 is TGTGCCAGCAGCCCCGGGACAGGCTCCTACGAGCAGTACTTC. Translating gives CASSPGTGSYEQYF.

The chain has TRBV30 and TRBJ1-5; possible D gene TRBD1, 5 bases. The CDR3 runs to 14 residues. Trimming shortened V by 0 bases and J by 3 bases, and 9 bases separated the two germline ends. CDR1 is GTSNPN, CDR2 SVGIG, per germline (reference sequence). The CDR3: CAWSVQGYNQPQHF. CDR3 nucleotides: TGTGCCTGGAGTGTCCAGGGATACAATCAGCCCCAGCATTTT.

The chain carries TRBV9 and TRBJ2-7; D may be TRBD2 (5 bases). The germline CDR1 and CDR2 sequences are SGDLS and YYNGEE. The CDR3 extends over 15 amino acids. V was pared by 0 bases and J by 0 bases, with 10 bases between. This chain's CDR3 is CASSVAADFSYEQYF. DNA of the CDR3: TGTGCCAGCAGCGTAGCCGCGGACTTCTCCTACGAGCAGTACTTC.

This rearrangement joins TRBV27 to TRBJ1-5, with D possibly TRBD1 on 6 matching bases. The germline V gene encodes CDR1 MNHEY and CDR2 SMNVEV (reference sequence). The CDR3 covers 12 residues. Trimming cost V 5 bases and J 7 bases, with 9 bases left between them. CDR3 in amino acids: CASSPQGQPQHF. The DNA of the CDR3 is TGTGCCAGCAGTCCGCAGGGGCAGCCCCAGCATTTT.

The chain couples TRBV4-3 to TRBJ2-7; 7 nucleotides align to TRBD1. Trimming at V came to 1 base and at J to 2 bases, leaving 2 bases not matched to a gene. This CDR3 has 14 amino acids. Germline V gene lookup returns CDR1 LGHNA and CDR2 YSLEER. The CDR3 DNA follows: TGCGCCAGCAGCCAAGGACAGGGCACCTACGAGCAGTACTTC. This sequence encodes CASSQGQGTYEQYF.

The V call is TRBV6-6, the J call TRBJ2-3; D not resolved. The CDR3 runs to 16 residues. V gave up 0 bases and J gave up 5 bases, with 15 bases separating them. CDR1 is MNHNY and CDR2 is SVGAGI in the germline V gene (reference sequence). The CDR3 DNA reads as TGTGCCAGCAGTTACTCCGTAACCCCCCCTGGAGATACGCAGTATTTT. This encodes CASSYSVTPPGDTQYF.

The chain uses TRBV6-5 and TRBJ2-1; D tentatively fits TRBD1 or TRBD2 (6 bases each). Germline assignment: CDR1 MNHEY and CDR2 SVGAGI. The CDR3 totals 15 residues. Trimming left V 5 bases short and J 3 bases short, with 14 bases between. CDR3 bases: TGTGCCAGCAGTCCGGGGGCCCCCTACTACAATGAGCAGTTCTTC. Amino acid sequence: CASSPGAPYYNEQFF.

The sample holds one count of this clone. This chain uses TRBV11-1 with TRBJ2-1, with TRBD2 identical over 11 bases. The CDR3 is made up of 15 amino acids. The germline CDR1 and CDR2 sequences are SGHAT and FQDESV (reference sequence). V lost 2 bases and J lost 4; bases outside the gene matches: 1. CDR3 loop: CASSLLAGGYNEQFF. The CDR3 DNA sequence: TGTGCCAGCAGCTTATTAGCGGGGGGGTACAATGAGCAGTTCTTC.

The V gene is TRBV7-4, the J gene TRBJ2-6; a possible D gene is TRBD2 (5 bases). The V end lost 2 bases, the J end lost 2 bases, and 10 bases lay between the germline ends. Germline V gene lookup returns CDR1 SGHVT and CDR2 SQSDAQ. The CDR3 is made up of 16 amino acids. The CDR3 nucleotides are TGTGCCAGCAGCTTACGGGGTGGGGCTGGGGCCAACGTCCTGACTTTC. It is translated as CASSLRGGAGANVLTF.

The genes are TRBV4-1 and TRBJ1-3; D is unclear. This CDR3 is 9 amino acids long. Per the germline V gene, CDR1 is MGHRA and CDR2 is YSYEKL. CDR3 sequence: CAVTNTIYF. DNA for the CDR3: TGCGCAGTGACGAACACCATATATTTT.

This chain connects TRBV5-1 to TRBJ1-4, with a possible D match to TRBD1 (5 bases). Looked up from germline, CDR1 is SGHRS and CDR2 is YFSETQ. CDR3 size: 16 residues. The ends were cut back, 0 bases at V and 6 bases at J, with 15 bases in the middle. CDR3 nucleotides: TGCGCCAGCAGCTTGGGACCCGGTGGGGCCCATGAAAAACTGTTTTTT. This translates into CASSLGPGGAHEKLFF.

The chain is built from TRBV5-4 and TRBJ1-1; D unclear. The CDR3 length is 13 residues. The V gene's germline CDR1 is SGHNT and CDR2 YYREEE (reference sequence). Trimming removed 7 bases from V and 0 bases from J, with 10 bases in between. The CDR3 DNA is TGTGCCAGCCAAGGAGGGATGAACACTGAAGCTTTCTTT. As protein: CASQGGMNTEAFF.